Shown below are 6 T cell receptor beta chains from a single sample sequenced in a study of CD8 T cells in Susac syndrome. About 0.5 to 1 ug RNA was reverse transcribed with random hexamers. TCRdb re-called the immunoSEQ multiplex PCR reads through MiXCR, storing one row per CDR3 protein. The sample has tens of thousands of distinct CDR3 sequences, just under 95% seen once. Sequencing was performed on CD8+ T cells from PBMCs. The receptor source for this set is a human donor with multiple sclerosis.

The V gene is TRBV12-3 or TRBV12-4, the J gene TRBJ2-7; perhaps TRBD1 as D (6 bases). The CDR3 is 13 residues long. With 5 bases removed from V and 12 bases from J, the gap between germline ends came to 20 bases. CDR3 coding DNA: TGTGCCAGCAGTCCGTCACAGGGATTTGGTCCGTACTTC. Amino acid sequence: CASSPSQGFGPYF.

Only a few counts were recorded for this clonotype. V gene TRBV27 combines with J gene TRBJ2-2, with D possibly matching TRBD1 (8 bases). Between the trimmed V and J ends, which lost 5 bases and 7 bases, there was a span of 20 bases. The CDR3 extends over 16 amino acids. Germline assignment: CDR1 MNHEY and CDR2 SMNVEV (reference sequence). Written as DNA, the CDR3 is TGTGCCAGCAGTCCCAACCCAGGGGGCGGGGGCGGGGAGCTGTTTTTT. Its protein product is CASSPNPGGGGGELFF.

This rearrangement joins TRBV13 to TRBJ2-2; D not resolved. The CDR3 runs 13 residues. Trimming took off 5 bases at V and 6 bases at J, with 10 bases between the two ends. Germline CDR1 PRHDT, CDR2 FYEKMQ (reference sequence). DNA for the CDR3: TGTGCCAGCAGCCAAACCCCCCCCGGGGAGCTGTTTTTT. The encoded protein is CASSQTPPGELFF.

V gene TRBV9 combines with J gene TRBJ1-2; TRBD1 might be the D (5 bases). CDR3 length equals 12 residues. V lost 3 bases to trimming and J lost 8 bases, with 11 bases between them. CDR1 and CDR2 from the germline V gene are SGDLS and YYNGEE. The CDR3 sequence is CASSGDSSGYTF. The CDR3 DNA sequence: TGTGCCAGCAGCGGCGACAGCTCGGGCTACACCTTC.

The chain combines TRBV27 with TRBJ1-1; 7 bases fit TRBD1. The CDR3 runs to 17 residues. CDR1 is MNHEY, CDR2 SMNVEV, per germline (reference sequence). With V trimmed by 6 bases and J by 1 base, 14 bases remained unmatched. The CDR3 reads CASSPGWLGGKNTEAFF. The CDR3 DNA is TGTGCCAGCAGCCCGGGGTGGCTAGGGGGCAAGAACACTGAAGCTTTCTTT.

This rearrangement joins TRBV27 to TRBJ1-2; 8 nucleotides line up with TRBD1. The V gene end was trimmed by 2 bases and the J gene end by 6 bases; junction bases not matched to a gene: 2. This CDR3 spans 13 amino acids. Germline V lookup: CDR1 MNHEY, CDR2 SMNVEV (reference sequence). CDR3 sequence reads: CASSLDRGNGYTF. CDR3 bases: TGTGCCAGCAGTTTAGACAGGGGCAATGGCTACACCTTC.